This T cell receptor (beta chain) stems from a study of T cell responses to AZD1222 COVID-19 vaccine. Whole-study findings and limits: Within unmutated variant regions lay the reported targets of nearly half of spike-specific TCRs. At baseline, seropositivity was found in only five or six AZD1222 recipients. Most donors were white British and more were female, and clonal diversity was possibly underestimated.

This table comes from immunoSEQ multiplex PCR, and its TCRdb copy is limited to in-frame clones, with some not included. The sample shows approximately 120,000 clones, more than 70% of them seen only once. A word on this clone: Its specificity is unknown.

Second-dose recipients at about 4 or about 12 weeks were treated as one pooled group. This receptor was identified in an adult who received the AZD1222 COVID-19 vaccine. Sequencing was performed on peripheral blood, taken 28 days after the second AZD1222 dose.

The CDR3 DNA is TGTGCCACCAGTGACCGAGAACAGGGGGCGAACACCGGGGAGCTGTTTTTT. This gives the protein CATSDREQGANTGELFF. The chain employs TRBV24-1 and TRBJ2-2, with 8 bases fitting TRBD1. The ends lost 4 bases at V and 0 bases at J; junction bases unmatched: 6. Per the germline V gene, CDR1 is KGHDR and CDR2 is SFDVKD. This CDR3 contains 17 residues.